Listed below are T cell receptor beta chains from one sample, sequenced in a study of blood T cells in healthy people across ages. TCRdb re-derived calls from the 5' RACE reads in MiXCR, one entry per CDR3 protein. The table records more than 900,000 distinct CDR3 sequences, almost 30% of them present only once. These same data were also listed under a study on T cells of mothers and their children.

Sequenced sample: blood. The receptors stem from a middle-aged woman in good health. Both conserved end residues are part of each CDR3. D genes are given only for firm matches. Some rows mark clone size as missing; the rest say once, few, many or name a class of expanded clone.

d_gene: .; j_gene: TRBJ2-7; v_gene: TRBV7-2; abundance: few; CDR3nt: TGTGCCAGCAGCTTAGGGGCAGGCCCCGGACTCTACGAGCAGTACTTC; CDR3aa: CASSLGAGPGLYEQYF
d_gene: .; j_gene: TRBJ1-6; v_gene: TRBV7-9; abundance: .; CDR3nt: TGTACCAGCAGCTCGGAGGGGAGCTCCTATAATTCACCCCTCCACTTT; CDR3aa: CTSSSEGSSYNSPLHF
d_gene: .; j_gene: TRBJ2-7; v_gene: TRBV4-1; abundance: many; CDR3nt: TGCGCCAGCAGCCATCCGGGCACCGAGCAGTACTTC; CDR3aa: CASSHPGTEQYF
d_gene: .; j_gene: TRBJ2-1; v_gene: TRBV7-3; abundance: few; CDR3nt: TGTGCCAGCAGCCTTAACCTCTACAATGAGCAGTTCTTC; CDR3aa: CASSLNLYNEQFF
d_gene: .; j_gene: TRBJ1-1; v_gene: TRBV5-1; abundance: .; CDR3nt: TGCGCCAGCAGCCCGGGGTCTGGGTGGACAGCTGAAGCTTTCTTT; CDR3aa: CASSPGSGWTAEAFF
d_gene: TRBD1; j_gene: TRBJ2-7; v_gene: TRBV18; abundance: few; CDR3nt: TGTGCCAGCTCACCGACGGGACAGGTCGACTACGAGCAGTACTTC; CDR3aa: CASSPTGQVDYEQYF
d_gene: .; j_gene: TRBJ2-1; v_gene: TRBV5-4; abundance: .; CDR3nt: TGTGCCAGCAGTTTGGGGGCTAACGTCTACAATGAGCAGTTCTTC; CDR3aa: CASSLGANVYNEQFF
d_gene: TRBD1; j_gene: TRBJ1-6; v_gene: TRBV6-5; abundance: .; CDR3nt: TGTGCCAGCAGTTACTCCTTGGGGACAGGGGGTTCACCCCTCCACTTT; CDR3aa: CASSYSLGTGGSPLHF
d_gene: TRBD1; j_gene: TRBJ1-1; v_gene: TRBV18; abundance: few; CDR3nt: TGTGCCAGCTTTCCGGGGACAGGCCTCCATAGGACTGAAGCTTTCTTT; CDR3aa: CASFPGTGLHRTEAFF
d_gene: TRBD1; j_gene: TRBJ2-7; v_gene: TRBV28; abundance: .; CDR3nt: TGTGCCCGCAGCCTAGGTGGACAGGGGAACGGCGAGCAGTACTTC; CDR3aa: CARSLGGQGNGEQYF
d_gene: .; j_gene: TRBJ2-7; v_gene: TRBV29-1; abundance: few; CDR3nt: TGCAGCGCCGAAGGGCAGGGAACCTCCTACGAGCAGTACTTC; CDR3aa: CSAEGQGTSYEQYF
d_gene: TRBD1; j_gene: TRBJ1-4; v_gene: TRBV7-2; abundance: .; CDR3nt: TGTGCCAGCAGCCCCTCCGGGACAGTCACTAATGAAAAACTGTTTTTT; CDR3aa: CASSPSGTVTNEKLFF
d_gene: .; j_gene: TRBJ1-1; v_gene: TRBV7-2; abundance: few; CDR3nt: TGTGCCAGCAGCTTAAGCCCCGGGCCGGGGATGGGGGCAAAAAACACTGAAGCTTTCTTT; CDR3aa: CASSLSPGPGMGAKNTEAFF
d_gene: .; j_gene: TRBJ2-7; v_gene: TRBV5-6; abundance: few; CDR3nt: TGTGCCAGCAGCTTGACCATGAGCTCCTACGAGCAGTACTTC; CDR3aa: CASSLTMSSYEQYF
d_gene: .; j_gene: TRBJ1-6; v_gene: TRBV6-5; abundance: few; CDR3nt: TGTGCCAGCAGTTACTCGGGCAGTACTTGGCATTCACCCCTCCACTTT; CDR3aa: CASSYSGSTWHSPLHF
d_gene: TRBD1; j_gene: TRBJ2-5; v_gene: TRBV7-2; abundance: .; CDR3nt: TGTGCCAGCAGCTCGGGACAGGTGATAGAGACCCAGTACTTC; CDR3aa: CASSSGQVIETQYF
d_gene: TRBD2; j_gene: TRBJ2-7; v_gene: TRBV10-3; abundance: few; CDR3nt: TGTGCCATCAGGACTAGCGGGGACTACGAGCAGTACTTC; CDR3aa: CAIRTSGDYEQYF
d_gene: .; j_gene: TRBJ2-5; v_gene: TRBV4-2; abundance: many; CDR3nt: TGTGCCAGCAGCGTCCAAACGGGGGGCGGGGAGACCCAGTACTTC; CDR3aa: CASSVQTGGGETQYF
d_gene: .; j_gene: TRBJ2-7; v_gene: TRBV30; abundance: .; CDR3nt: TGTGCCTGGAGTGTACGGTCGCACTCCTACGAGCAGTACTTC; CDR3aa: CAWSVRSHSYEQYF
d_gene: .; j_gene: TRBJ2-7; v_gene: TRBV25-1; abundance: many; CDR3nt: TGTGCCAGCAGTGAATGGAGTCGGGGACGGCAGGGTCGCTACGAGCAGTACTTC; CDR3aa: CASSEWSRGRQGRYEQYF
d_gene: .; j_gene: TRBJ1-2; v_gene: TRBV20-1; abundance: many; CDR3nt: TGCAGTGCTAGTTCGGTGGGCTATGGCTACACCTTC; CDR3aa: CSASSVGYGYTF
d_gene: TRBD1; j_gene: TRBJ2-7; v_gene: TRBV10-3; abundance: many; CDR3nt: TGTGCCATCAAACCCAGTCCGGGACAGGGGGTGAGCGAGCAGTACTTC; CDR3aa: CAIKPSPGQGVSEQYF
d_gene: TRBD1; j_gene: TRBJ2-7; v_gene: TRBV5-8; abundance: many; CDR3nt: TGTGCCAGCAGCTTGAACAGGGGGCTCTCCTACGAGCAGTACTTC; CDR3aa: CASSLNRGLSYEQYF